This T cell receptor (beta chain) was identified in a study of monozygotic twins with inflammatory bowel disease. Comments on this clonotype: Its antigen is unidentified.

The length of the CDR3 is 15 residues. Germline loops: CDR1 KGHSH, CDR2 LQKENI. Each donor gave over 2 ml of peripheral blood. Findings of the study overall: TCRbeta inverse Simpson diversity was decreased in IBD patients versus healthy co-twins.

For each CDR3 protein, TCRdb gives one entry from its re-call of the 5' RACE reads, without DNA. This table lists about 450,000 distinct CDR3 sequences. Specimen: blood. The chain combines TRBV18 with TRBJ2-3; the D gene TCRdb calls, TRBD1, cannot be checked with no DNA. The receptor was derived from a human donor with ulcerative colitis or Crohn's disease, or a healthy co-twin of an affected twin (not recorded which). CDR3 amino acids: CASSSGAYITDTQYF.